What follows are 15 T cell receptor beta chains derived from one specimen sequenced in a study of HIV-infected children after antiretroviral therapy interruption (dated by TCRdb to 2018 to 2020). The sample's treatment or condition label is to be understood as: PENTA 11 planned treatment interruption arm or continuous ART arm. Library preparation employed 3' RACE. Sequencing used an Illumina MiSeq. TCR libraries were constructed from RNA with a 3' RACE protocol that used unique molecular identifiers to correct for PCR amplification bias. TCRdb trimmed the raw reads at Q25, called clones with MiXCR and kept productive beta chains. Records with the same CDR3 protein are collapsed into one entry carrying the most frequent genes and DNA. Here the sample has around 50,000 distinct CDR3 sequences; roughly 4% occur a single time. The ten top clones hold roughly 0.7% of the sample. Sample: CD45RA+ CD4+ T cells from PBMCs, pooled from several time points, taken from a donor given antiretroviral therapy, either interrupted or continuous. The meaning of the sample's cell subset or site label: naive CD4+ CD45RA+ CD45RO- T cells. The receptors here all came from a pool of human donors with HIV.

In its sample, this clonotype was seen many times. V usage is TRBV7-9 and J usage is TRBJ1-2; 8 bases are a match to TRBD1. The ends lost 11 bases at V and 4 bases at J; junction bases unmatched: 9. The CDR3 runs 13 residues. Germline V lookup: CDR1 SEHNR, CDR2 FQNEAQ (reference sequence). The CDR3 region is CACPAGTGYGYTF. The CDR3 coding sequence is TGTGCCTGCCCCGCCGGGACAGGCTATGGCTACACCTTC.

This clonotype showed up just a few times. The V call is TRBV11-2, the J call TRBJ1-6, with D unresolved. Trimming pared 0 bases from V and 3 bases from J, leaving 3 bases between. The germline V gene has CDR1 SGHAT and CDR2 FQNNGV. The CDR3 length is 14 residues. The CDR3 coding sequence is TGTGCCAGCAGCTTAGACTTCTATAATTCACCCCTCCACTTT. It specifies CASSLDFYNSPLHF.

This clonotype was seen a few times. The gene calls are TRBV9 and TRBJ1-1; D is ambiguous. The CDR3 contains 14 residues. The germline gives CDR1 SGDLS, CDR2 YYNGEE. V was trimmed by 4 bases and J by 0 bases, leaving 10 bases between them. The CDR3 DNA reads TGTGCCAGCAGCCCTAACAGTGTGAACACTGAAGCTTTCTTT. Encoded protein: CASSPNSVNTEAFF.

This clonotype was observed a handful of times. The gene calls are TRBV15 and TRBJ2-3; TRBD2 aligns across 8 bases. The germline V gene encodes CDR1 LNHNV and CDR2 YYDKDF (reference sequence). This CDR3 comprises 14 residues. After removal of 1 base from V and 7 bases from J, the junction contained 4 bases not matched to a gene. In DNA, the CDR3 is TGTGCCACCAGCAGAGCGGGGGGGCCATATACGCAGTATTTT. The encoded protein is CATSRAGGPYTQYF.

There are many counts of this clonotype. This chain joins TRBV9 and TRBJ2-3; D gene ambiguous. The germline V gene has CDR1 SGDLS and CDR2 YYNGEE. Trimming removed 0 bases at V and 0 bases at J, with 11 bases between. There are 16 residues in the CDR3. The CDR3 DNA reads TGTGCCAGCAGCGTAGGGGCAGGCCCTAGCACAGATACGCAGTATTTT. It codes for CASSVGAGPSTDTQYF.

This clonotype was seen many times. The V and J genes are TRBV11-3 and TRBJ2-1; a weak D match, TRBD1 (5 bases). V lost 5 bases to trimming and J lost 6 bases, with 8 bases between them. Germline values: CDR1 SGHNT, CDR2 YENEEA. CDR3 length: 12 residues. The CDR3 here is CASSPDSNEQFF. CDR3 DNA sequence: TGTGCCAGCAGCCCCGACAGCAATGAGCAGTTCTTC.

This clonotype occurred many times. The rearrangement links TRBV5-1 to TRBJ2-5; no firm D call. Germline CDR1 SGHRS, CDR2 YFSETQ. The CDR3 totals 15 residues. Trimming shortened V by 3 bases and J by 1 base, and 13 bases separated the two germline ends. CDR3 sequence reads: CASSWSDIAQETQYF. The CDR3 bases are TGCGCCAGCAGCTGGTCCGACATAGCCCAAGAGACCCAGTACTTC.

This clonotype was detected ten times or more. V usage is TRBV7-8 and J usage is TRBJ2-3, with a possible D match to TRBD1 (6 bases). CDR1 SGHVS and CDR2 FQNEAQ come from the germline V gene. Trimming took off 5 bases at V and 2 bases at J, with 14 bases between the two ends. The CDR3 consists of 15 residues. The CDR3 is CASSPHRVATDTQYF. The DNA for the CDR3 is TGTGCCAGCAGCCCCCACAGGGTTGCCACAGATACGCAGTATTTT.

J is TRBJ2-5 and V is TRBV4-1; D call uncertain. V was trimmed by 5 bases and J by 4 bases, leaving 8 bases between them. The V gene's germline CDR1 is MGHRA and CDR2 YSYEKL. This CDR3 is built from 12 residues. CDR3 DNA: TGCGCCAGCAGCTTAACGGGAGAGACCCAGTACTTC. Its protein is CASSLTGETQYF.

V and J are TRBV14 and TRBJ2-2, with D unclear. V shed 4 bases and J shed 5 bases, with 14 bases lying between them. Germline V CDR1 and CDR2: SGHDN, FVKESK. This CDR3 spans 15 amino acids. The CDR3 coding sequence is TGTGCCAGCAGCCCAACACCTCTGGGGACCGGGGAGCTGTTTTTT. Translating gives CASSPTPLGTGELFF.

This clonotype was found many times. The chain combines TRBV28 with TRBJ2-5, with D possibly being TRBD2 (6 bases). This CDR3 is built from 13 residues. Germline CDR1 MDHEN, CDR2 SYDVKM. V lost 7 bases and J lost 7, with 16 bases in between. DNA of the CDR3: TGTGCCAGCAAACGGGGAGGCCAACGGACCCAGTACTTC. Translation: CASKRGGQRTQYF.

This clonotype came up many times. The chain links TRBV29-1 to TRBJ1-2; D is ambiguous. The V gene's germline CDR1 is SQVTM and CDR2 ANQGSEA. The CDR3 runs 12 residues. V lost 4 bases and J lost 4, with 10 bases in between. Here the CDR3 DNA reads TGCAGCGTTGGGAAGGCGGGCTATGGCTACACCTTC. The encoded protein is CSVGKAGYGYTF.

This clonotype was seen ten or more times. The genes are TRBV7-2 and TRBJ2-1, with D hard to call. Germline V lookup: CDR1 SGHTA, CDR2 FQGNSA. The CDR3 is made up of 15 amino acids. V lost 1 base, J lost 7 bases, and 14 bases lay in between. CDR3 region: CASSLVGLVSNEQFF. CDR3 sequence (DNA): TGTGCCAGCAGCTTAGTGGGCCTAGTATCTAATGAGCAGTTCTTC.

This clonotype was seen many times. The V call is TRBV7-2, the J call TRBJ2-7, with TRBD1 matching over 9 bases. This CDR3 contains 16 residues. Per germline, CDR1 SGHTA and CDR2 FQGNSA. V lost 4 bases to trimming and J lost 6 bases; unmatched junction nucleotides: 13. CDR3 protein: CASSSPFGTGSPEQYF. The CDR3 DNA sequence: TGTGCCAGCAGCTCCCCCTTCGGGACAGGGTCCCCCGAGCAGTACTTC.

This clonotype showed up many times. Written as DNA, the CDR3 is TGTGCTAGTGGTCCTGGACAGGGGATGAACACTGAAGCTTTCTTT. Translating it yields CASGPGQGMNTEAFF. The gene calls are TRBV12-5 and TRBJ1-1; 9 bases match TRBD1. The CDR3 extends over 15 amino acids. J lost 0 bases, V lost 5 bases, and 4 bases had no gene match. Germline CDR1 reads LGHNT; CDR2 reads FRNRAP.